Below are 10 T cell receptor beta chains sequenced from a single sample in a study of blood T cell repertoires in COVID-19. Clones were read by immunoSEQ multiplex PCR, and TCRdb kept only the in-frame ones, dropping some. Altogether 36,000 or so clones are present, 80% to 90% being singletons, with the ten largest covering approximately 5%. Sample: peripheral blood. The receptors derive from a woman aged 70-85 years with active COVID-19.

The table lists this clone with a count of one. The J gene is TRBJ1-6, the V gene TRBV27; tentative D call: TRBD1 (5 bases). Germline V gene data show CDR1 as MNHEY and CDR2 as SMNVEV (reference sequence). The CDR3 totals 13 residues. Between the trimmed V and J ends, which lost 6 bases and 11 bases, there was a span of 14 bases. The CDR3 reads CASSGSGGAPLHF. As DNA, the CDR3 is TGTGCCAGCAGCGGCTCTGGAGGGGCACCCCTCCACTTT.

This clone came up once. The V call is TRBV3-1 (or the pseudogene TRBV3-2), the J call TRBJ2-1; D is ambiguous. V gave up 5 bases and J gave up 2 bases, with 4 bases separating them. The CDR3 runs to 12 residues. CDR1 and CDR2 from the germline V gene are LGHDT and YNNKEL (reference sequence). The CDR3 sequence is CASSGPYNEQFF. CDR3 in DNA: TGTGCCAGCAGCGGGCCCTACAATGAGCAGTTCTTC.

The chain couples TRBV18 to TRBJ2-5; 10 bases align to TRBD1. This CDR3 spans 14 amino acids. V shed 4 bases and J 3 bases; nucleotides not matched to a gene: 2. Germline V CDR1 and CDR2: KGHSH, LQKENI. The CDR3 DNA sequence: TGTGCCAGCTCACTCGGGACAGGGGAAGAGACCCAGTACTTC. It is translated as CASSLGTGEETQYF. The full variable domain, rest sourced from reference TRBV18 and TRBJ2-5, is NAGVMQNPRHLVRRRGQEARLRCSPMKGHSHVYWYRQLPEEGLKFMVYLQKENIIDESGMPKERFSAEFPKEGPSILRIQQVVRGDSAAYFCASSLGTGEETQYFGPGTRLLVL.

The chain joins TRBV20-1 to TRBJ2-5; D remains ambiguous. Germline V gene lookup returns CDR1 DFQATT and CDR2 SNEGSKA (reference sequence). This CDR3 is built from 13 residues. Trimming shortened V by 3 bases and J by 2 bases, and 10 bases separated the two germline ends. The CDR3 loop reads CSASLAAQETQYF. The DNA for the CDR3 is TGCAGTGCTAGTCTCGCGGCGCAAGAGACCCAGTACTTC.

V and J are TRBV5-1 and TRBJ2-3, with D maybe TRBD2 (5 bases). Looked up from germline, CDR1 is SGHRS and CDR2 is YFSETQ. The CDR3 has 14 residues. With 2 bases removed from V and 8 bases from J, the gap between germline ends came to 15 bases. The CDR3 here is CASSFSESAGTQYF. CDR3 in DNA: TGCGCCAGCAGCTTCTCAGAGTCCGCGGGTACGCAGTATTTT.

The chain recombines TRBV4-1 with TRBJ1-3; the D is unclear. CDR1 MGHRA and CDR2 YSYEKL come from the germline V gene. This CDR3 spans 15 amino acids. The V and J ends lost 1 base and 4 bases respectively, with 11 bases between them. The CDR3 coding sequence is TGCGCCAGCAGCCAAGCGCGCCAGGCCGGAAACACCATATATTTT. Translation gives CASSQARQAGNTIYF.

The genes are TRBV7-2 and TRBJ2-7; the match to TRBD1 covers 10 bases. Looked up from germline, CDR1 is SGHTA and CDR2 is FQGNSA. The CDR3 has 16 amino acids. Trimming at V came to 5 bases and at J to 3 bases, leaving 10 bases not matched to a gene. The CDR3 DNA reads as TGTGCCAGCAGCCTCTCGGACAGGGGGTCTTTCTACGAGCAGTACTTC. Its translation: CASSLSDRGSFYEQYF.

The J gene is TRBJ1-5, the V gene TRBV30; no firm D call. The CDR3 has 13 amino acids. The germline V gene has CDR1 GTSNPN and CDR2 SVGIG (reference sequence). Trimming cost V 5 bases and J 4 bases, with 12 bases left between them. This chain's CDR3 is CAWAVRPNQPQHF. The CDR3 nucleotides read TGTGCCTGGGCGGTGAGGCCGAATCAGCCCCAGCATTTT.

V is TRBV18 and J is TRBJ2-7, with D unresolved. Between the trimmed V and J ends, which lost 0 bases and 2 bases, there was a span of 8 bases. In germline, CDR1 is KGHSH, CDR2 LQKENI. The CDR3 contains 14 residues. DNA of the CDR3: TGTGCCAGCTCACCACCGAGCACCGCCTACGAGCAGTACTTC. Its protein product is CASSPPSTAYEQYF. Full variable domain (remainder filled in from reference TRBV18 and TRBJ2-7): NAGVMQNPRHLVRRRGQEARLRCSPMKGHSHVYWYRQLPEEGLKFMVYLQKENIIDESGMPKERFSAEFPKEGPSILRIQQVVRGDSAAYFCASSPPSTAYEQYFGPGTRLTVT.

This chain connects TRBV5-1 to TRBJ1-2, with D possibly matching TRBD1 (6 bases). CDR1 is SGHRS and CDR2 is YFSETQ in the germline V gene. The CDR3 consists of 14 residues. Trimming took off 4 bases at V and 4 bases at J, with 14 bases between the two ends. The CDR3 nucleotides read TGCGCCAGCAGCGTAGGGGGAGTCGTCTATGGCTACACCTTC. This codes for CASSVGGVVYGYTF.